Listed below are T cell receptor beta chains from one sample, sequenced in a study of patients and donors after allogeneic stem cell transplantation. MiXCR, applied by TCRdb to the RT-PCR reads, yields one record per CDR3 protein. Of approximately 210,000 distinct CDR3 sequences detected, roughly two fifths appear once; the ten largest clones hold 30% to 35%. The specimen was blood, either unsorted or a sorted T cell fraction (not recorded which). The origin of the receptors is a human donor who was either an allogeneic HSCT recipient or a stem cell or donor lymphocyte infusion donor (not recorded which). It is not recorded whose cells these are; they may come from a transplant donor. The conserved cysteine and the conserved F or W are not part of the CDR3 here.

v_call	j_call	cdr3_aa
TRBV28	TRBJ2-1	ASSFIGLAVSSYNEQF
TRBV7-8	TRBJ1-1	ASSSQGTEAF
TRBV4-2	TRBJ2-1	ASSQPRGTSENNEQF
TRBV30	TRBJ1-1	AWKSGPAF
TRBV4-2	TRBJ1-2	ASSPPGGVKGYGYT
TRBV7-9	TRBJ1-1	ASSMGQTDTEAF
TRBV6-6	TRBJ2-7	ASCRGYEQY
TRBV5-1	TRBJ2-3	ASSFGLAESPRTDTQY
TRBV25-1	TRBJ2-1	ASSESPGFYNEQF
TRBV6-5	TRBJ1-2	ASSRDRGGNGYT
TRBV7-6	TRBJ1-1	ASKQDTNTEAF
TRBV3-1	TRBJ1-1	ASSHPDSDNTEAF
TRBV25-1	TRBJ1-2	ASSDREQSGYT
TRBV12-3/TRBV12-4	TRBJ1-1	ASSGHRDSNTEAF
TRBV15	TRBJ2-1	ATSRAGNEQF
TRBV28	TRBJ1-5	ASSLQIAREGNQPQH
TRBV15	TRBJ1-6	ATSRCRDGNSPLH